Below, 12 T cell receptor beta chains from the same sample are listed, as sequenced in a study of blood T cell repertoires in COVID-19. The data were produced by immunoSEQ multiplex PCR, yet TCRdb's version contains in-frame clones alone and is incomplete. The table has 42,000 or so clones, more than 75% seen once. Material: peripheral blood. The receptor set was obtained from an elderly man with acute or convalescent COVID-19.

This clone came up a few times. The rearrangement links TRBV10-3 to TRBJ2-7; 10 nucleotides line up with TRBD1. V trimming: 6 bases; J trimming: 5 bases; junction bases outside the gene matches: 4. The CDR3 covers 13 residues. Germline values: CDR1 ENHRY, CDR2 SYGVKD. The CDR3 coding sequence is TGTGCCATCAGGGGACAGGGGTCCCACGAGCAGTACTTC. Protein product: CAIRGQGSHEQYF.

This chain uses TRBV5-1 with TRBJ1-3, with a possible D match to TRBD1 (5 bases). Germline V gives CDR1 SGHRS, CDR2 YFSETQ. CDR3 length: 15 residues. Trimming left V 3 bases short and J 4 bases short, with 14 bases between. The CDR3 nucleotides are TGCGCCAGCAGCTCGGACCAGGGTTCGGGAAACACCATATATTTT. The encoded protein is CASSSDQGSGNTIYF.

The V call is TRBV7-2, the J call TRBJ2-7; 14 nucleotides agree with TRBD2. The CDR3 contains 15 residues. The V and J ends lost 4 bases and 2 bases, in that order; junction bases with no gene match: 1. CDR1 and CDR2 (germline): SGHTA, FQGNSA. As DNA, the CDR3 is TGTGCCAGCAGCTCGACTAGCGGGGGGGCCTACGAGCAGTACTTC. Protein: CASSSTSGGAYEQYF.

This chain links TRBV10-3 with TRBJ1-2, with unresolved D. Trimming took off 0 bases at V and 6 bases at J, with 17 bases between the two ends. This CDR3 region has 16 residues. CDR1 is ENHRY, CDR2 SYGVKD, per germline. The chain's CDR3 is CAISESRTGVSDGYTF. The CDR3, as DNA: TGTGCCATCAGTGAGTCTAGAACGGGAGTTTCCGATGGCTACACCTTC.

The rearrangement links TRBV5-1 to TRBJ2-1; 7 bases map to TRBD2. Germline values: CDR1 SGHRS, CDR2 YFSETQ. CDR3 length: 14 amino acids. V dropped 0 bases and J dropped 9; count of bases not matched to a gene: 6. Written as DNA, the CDR3 is TGCGCCAGCAGCTTGGCGCGGGAGTTGGCTGAGCAGTTCTTC. The encoded protein is CASSLARELAEQFF.

This chain links TRBV7-9 with TRBJ2-1; 10 bases are a match to TRBD2. CDR3 length equals 15 residues. CDR1 is SEHNR and CDR2 is FQNEAQ in the germline V gene (reference sequence). After removal of 2 bases from V and 4 bases from J, the junction contained 2 bases not matched to a gene. DNA of the CDR3: TGTGCCAGCAGCTTAACTAGCGGGGAATACAATGAGCAGTTCTTC. This translates into CASSLTSGEYNEQFF.

V gene TRBV30 combines with J gene TRBJ1-6; D is uncertain. CDR3 length equals 14 residues. From germline, CDR1 is GTSNPN and CDR2 SVGIG (reference sequence). V was clipped by 3 bases and J by 10 bases, with 16 bases between them. CDR3 sequence reads: CAWRPGSPGSPLHF. In DNA form, the CDR3 reads TGTGCCTGGAGGCCCGGAAGCCCGGGGTCACCCCTCCACTTT.

This clone was seen just once. The rearrangement uses TRBV5-6 and TRBJ2-3, with D hard to call. The CDR3 is 14 residues long. V was pared by 4 bases and J by 0 bases, with 9 bases between. Germline V gene sequence: CDR1 SGHDT, CDR2 YYEEEE. The DNA of the CDR3 is TGTGCCAGCAGCCCAGAGGCTAGCACAGATACGCAGTATTTT. Amino acid sequence: CASSPEASTDTQYF.

The genes are TRBV6-5 and TRBJ2-3; 9 bases map to TRBD2. The CDR3 has 15 amino acids. Looked up from germline, CDR1 is MNHEY and CDR2 is SVGAGI. V was clipped by 2 bases and J by 5 bases; unmatched bases: 5. The CDR3 coding sequence is TGTGCCAGCAGTTACCGGCGGGAGGGCCGAGATACGCAGTATTTT. Translation: CASSYRREGRDTQYF.

The chain uses TRBV5-5 and TRBJ2-7; D unresolved. The CDR3 is made up of 12 amino acids. Trimming took off 4 bases at V and 3 bases at J, with 8 bases between the two ends. Germline assignment: CDR1 SGHKS and CDR2 YYEKEE (reference sequence). DNA for the CDR3: TGTGCCAGCAGCGTGGGTAGCTACGAGCAGTACTTC. This gives the protein CASSVGSYEQYF.

This clone was counted a few times. The chain combines TRBV7-8 with TRBJ2-3; D not certain. Germline CDR1 and CDR2: SGHVS and FQNEAQ. V lost 3 bases and J lost 3, with 16 bases in between. This CDR3 comprises 16 residues. CDR3: CASSFGRLVRTDTQYF. The CDR3 coding sequence is TGTGCCAGCAGCTTCGGAAGACTCGTAAGGACAGATACGCAGTATTTT.

The chain has TRBV3-1 (or the pseudogene TRBV3-2) and TRBJ1-1; no reliable D call. The length of the CDR3 is 14 residues. Germline-derived CDR1 and CDR2 are LGHDT and YNNKEL (reference sequence). The V end was cut by 0 bases, the J end by 6 bases, with 11 bases between. The CDR3 DNA follows: TGTGCCAGCAGCCAAGATATTCGGGTCCCTGAAGCTTTCTTT. As protein: CASSQDIRVPEAFF.